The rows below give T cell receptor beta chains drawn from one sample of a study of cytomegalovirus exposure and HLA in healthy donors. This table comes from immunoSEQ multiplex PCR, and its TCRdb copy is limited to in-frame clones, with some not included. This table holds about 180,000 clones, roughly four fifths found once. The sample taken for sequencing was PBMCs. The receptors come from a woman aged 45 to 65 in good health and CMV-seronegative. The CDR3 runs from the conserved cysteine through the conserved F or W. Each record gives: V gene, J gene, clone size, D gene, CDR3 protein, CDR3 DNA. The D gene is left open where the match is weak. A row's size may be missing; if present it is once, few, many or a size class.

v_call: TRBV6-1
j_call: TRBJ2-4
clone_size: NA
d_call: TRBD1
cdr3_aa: CASSDLSGGGNIQYF
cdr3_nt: TGTGCCAGCAGTGATTTGTCAGGGGGCGGAAACATTCAGTACTTC

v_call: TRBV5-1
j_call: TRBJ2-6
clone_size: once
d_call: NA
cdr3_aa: CASSFGTSSGANVLTF
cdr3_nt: TGCGCCAGCAGCTTTGGTACTAGCTCTGGGGCCAACGTCCTGACTTTC

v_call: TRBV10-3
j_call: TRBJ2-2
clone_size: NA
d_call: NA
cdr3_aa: CAIRGGGSSGELFF
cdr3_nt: TGTGCCATCAGGGGAGGAGGGTCATCCGGGGAGCTGTTTTTT

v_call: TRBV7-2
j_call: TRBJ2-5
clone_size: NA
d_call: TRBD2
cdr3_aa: CASTEAGGRETQYF
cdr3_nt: TGTGCCAGCACCGAAGCGGGGGGCCGGGAGACCCAGTACTTC

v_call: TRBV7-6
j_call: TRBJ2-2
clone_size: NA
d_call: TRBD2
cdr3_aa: CASSLDGTSGRDTGELFF
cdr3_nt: TGTGCCAGCAGCTTAGACGGGACTAGCGGGAGGGACACCGGGGAGCTGTTTTTT

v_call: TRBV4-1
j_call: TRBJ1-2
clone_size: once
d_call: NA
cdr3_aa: CASSQDPGRADYGYTF
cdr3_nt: TGCGCCAGCAGCCAAGACCCTGGCAGGGCGGACTATGGCTACACCTTC

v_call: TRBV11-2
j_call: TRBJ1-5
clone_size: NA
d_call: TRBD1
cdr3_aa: CASSLEAGQAQHF
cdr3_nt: TGTGCCAGCAGCTTAGAGGCTGGACAGGCCCAGCATTTT

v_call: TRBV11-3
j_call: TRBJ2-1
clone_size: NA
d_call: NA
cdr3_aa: CASSSSGRGRAYNEQFF
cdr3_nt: TGTGCCAGCAGCTCCTCAGGGCGGGGACGGGCCTACAATGAGCAGTTCTTC

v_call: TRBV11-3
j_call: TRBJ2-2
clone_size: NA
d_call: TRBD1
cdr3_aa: CASSPDRGRGELFF
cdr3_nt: TGTGCCAGCAGCCCAGACAGGGGAAGGGGGGAGCTGTTTTTT

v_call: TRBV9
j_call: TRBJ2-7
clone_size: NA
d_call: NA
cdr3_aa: CASSSDGF
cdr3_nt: TGTGCCAGCAGCTCTGACGGGTTC

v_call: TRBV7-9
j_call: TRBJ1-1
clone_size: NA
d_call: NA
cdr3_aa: CASSLQAGNTEAFF
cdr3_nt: TGTGCCAGCAGCTTACAGGCTGGGAACACTGAAGCTTTCTTT

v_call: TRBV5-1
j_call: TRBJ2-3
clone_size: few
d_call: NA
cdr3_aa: CASSPAGDTQYF
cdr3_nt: TGCGCCAGCAGCCCTGCCGGAGATACGCAGTATTTT

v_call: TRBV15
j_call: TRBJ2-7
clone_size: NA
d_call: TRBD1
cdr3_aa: CATSRGIPGQGLYEQYF
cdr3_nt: TGTGCCACCAGCAGAGGAATTCCGGGACAGGGGTTATACGAGCAGTACTTC

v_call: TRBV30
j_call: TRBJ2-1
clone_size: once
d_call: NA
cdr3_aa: CAWSTDDRSYNEQFF
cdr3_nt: TGTGCCTGGAGTACCGACGACAGGAGCTACAATGAGCAGTTCTTC

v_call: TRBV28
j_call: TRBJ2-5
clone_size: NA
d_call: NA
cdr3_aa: CASTHRPGTGYQETQYF
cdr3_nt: TGTGCCAGCACCCACCGGCCAGGCACAGGGTACCAAGAGACCCAGTACTTC

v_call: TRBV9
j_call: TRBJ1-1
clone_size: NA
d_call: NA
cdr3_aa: CASSPSLRDTEAFF
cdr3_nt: TGTGCCAGCAGCCCATCCCTGAGGGACACTGAAGCTTTCTTT

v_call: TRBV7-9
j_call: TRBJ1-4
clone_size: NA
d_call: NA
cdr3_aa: CASSLLAGARSKLFF
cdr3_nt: TGTGCCAGCAGCTTATTGGCAGGGGCCCGCTCAAAACTGTTTTTT

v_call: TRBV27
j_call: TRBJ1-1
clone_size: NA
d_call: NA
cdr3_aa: CASSFGGSLPNTEAFF
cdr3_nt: TGTGCCAGCAGTTTCGGGGGTTCCCTCCCGAACACTGAAGCTTTCTTT

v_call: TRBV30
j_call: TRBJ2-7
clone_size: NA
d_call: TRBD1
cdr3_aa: CACEDRVSYEQYF
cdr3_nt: TGTGCCTGCGAGGACAGGGTATCCTACGAGCAGTACTTC

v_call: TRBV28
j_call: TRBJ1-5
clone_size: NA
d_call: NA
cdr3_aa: CASIGGTYSNQPQHF
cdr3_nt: TGTGCCAGCATCGGGGGAACATATAGCAATCAGCCCCAGCATTTT

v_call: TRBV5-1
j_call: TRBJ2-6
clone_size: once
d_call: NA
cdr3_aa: CASTMGSSGANGLTF
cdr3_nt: TGCGCCAGCACCATGGGCAGCTCTGGGGCCAACGGCCTGACTTTC

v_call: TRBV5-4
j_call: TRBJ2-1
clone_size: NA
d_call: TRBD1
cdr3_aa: CASSSRDSTNEQFF
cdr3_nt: TGTGCCAGCAGCTCCCGGGACAGTACGAATGAGCAGTTCTTC

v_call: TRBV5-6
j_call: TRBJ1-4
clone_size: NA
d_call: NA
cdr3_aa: CASSLTATNEKLFF
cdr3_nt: TGTGCCAGCAGCTTGACGGCAACTAATGAAAAACTGTTTTTT

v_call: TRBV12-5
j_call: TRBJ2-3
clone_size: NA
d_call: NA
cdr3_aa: CASAFATSTDTQYF
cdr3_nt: TGTGCTAGTGCCTTTGCGACTTCCACAGATACGCAGTATTTT

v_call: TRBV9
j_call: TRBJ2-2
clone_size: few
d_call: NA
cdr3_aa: CASSIEAFTNTGELFF
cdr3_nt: TGTGCCAGCAGCATCGAGGCATTTACGAACACCGGGGAGCTGTTTTTT

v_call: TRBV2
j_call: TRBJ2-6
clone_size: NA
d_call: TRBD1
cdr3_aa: CASSDRGRAGSGANVLTF
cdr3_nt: TGTGCCAGCAGTGACAGGGGGCGGGCGGGCTCTGGGGCCAACGTCCTGACTTTC

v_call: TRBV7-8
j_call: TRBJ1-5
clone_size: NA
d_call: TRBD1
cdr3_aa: CASNPGGRYSNQPQHF
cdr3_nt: TGTGCCAGCAACCCAGGGGGGAGATATAGCAATCAGCCCCAGCATTTT

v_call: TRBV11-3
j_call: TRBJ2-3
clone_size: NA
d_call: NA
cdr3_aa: CASSLVGATGTQYF
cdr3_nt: TGTGCCAGCAGCTTAGTCGGCGCCACCGGGACGCAGTATTTT

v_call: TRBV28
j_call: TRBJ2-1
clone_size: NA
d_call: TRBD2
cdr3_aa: CASSQGLAGGGNEQFF
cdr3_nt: TGTGCCAGCAGCCAGGGACTAGCGGGAGGGGGGAATGAGCAGTTCTTC

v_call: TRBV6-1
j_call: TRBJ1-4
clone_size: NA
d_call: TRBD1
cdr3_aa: CASYRGPTTNEKLFF
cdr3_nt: TGTGCCAGCTACAGGGGCCCCACAACTAATGAAAAACTGTTTTTT

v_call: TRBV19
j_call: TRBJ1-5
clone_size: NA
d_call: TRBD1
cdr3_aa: CASAGGERGPNQPQHF
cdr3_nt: TGTGCCAGTGCGGGCGGGGAAAGGGGGCCCAATCAGCCCCAGCATTTT

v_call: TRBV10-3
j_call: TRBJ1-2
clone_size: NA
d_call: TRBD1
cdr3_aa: CAISEPLDRSNYGYTF
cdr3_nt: TGTGCCATCAGTGAGCCCCTGGACAGGAGCAACTATGGCTACACCTTC

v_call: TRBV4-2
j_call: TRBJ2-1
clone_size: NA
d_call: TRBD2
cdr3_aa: CASSLGRAVENEQFF
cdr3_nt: TGTGCCAGCAGTCTAGGGAGGGCCGTAGAAAATGAGCAGTTCTTC

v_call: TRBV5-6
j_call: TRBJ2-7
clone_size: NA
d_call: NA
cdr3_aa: CASSPGVRDYEQYF
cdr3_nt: TGTGCCAGCAGCCCGGGGGTACGGGACTACGAGCAGTACTTC

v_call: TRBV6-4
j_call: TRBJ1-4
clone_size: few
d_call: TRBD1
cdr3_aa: CASSVDRGEKLFF
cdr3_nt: TGTGCCAGCAGTGTGGACAGGGGCGAAAAACTGTTTTTT

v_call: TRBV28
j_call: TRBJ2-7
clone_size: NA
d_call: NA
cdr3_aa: CASSFRAGPSYEQYF
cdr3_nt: TGTGCCAGCAGCTTCCGAGCGGGCCCCTCCTACGAGCAGTACTTC

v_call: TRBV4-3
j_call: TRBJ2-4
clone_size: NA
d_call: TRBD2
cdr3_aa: CASSQTSGGVVKNIQYF
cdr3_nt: TGCGCCAGCAGCCAAACTAGCGGGGGGGTTGTCAAAAACATTCAGTACTTC

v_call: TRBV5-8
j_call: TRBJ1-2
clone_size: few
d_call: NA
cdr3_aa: CASSLEPGGYGYTF
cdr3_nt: TGTGCCAGCAGCTTGGAGCCGGGTGGCTATGGCTACACCTTC

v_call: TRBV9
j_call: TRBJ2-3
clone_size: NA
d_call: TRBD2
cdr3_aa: CASSVEGLALDTQYF
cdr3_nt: TGTGCCAGCAGCGTAGAGGGACTAGCCCTAGATACGCAGTATTTT

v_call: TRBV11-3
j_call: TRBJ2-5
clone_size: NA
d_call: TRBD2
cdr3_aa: CASSPGGQRGPETQYF
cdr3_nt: TGTGCCAGCAGCCCAGGCGGCCAGCGGGGGCCAGAGACCCAGTACTTC

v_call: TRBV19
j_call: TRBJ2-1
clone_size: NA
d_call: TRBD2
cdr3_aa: CASSPRTSGRADNEQFF
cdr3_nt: TGTGCCAGTAGTCCGCGGACTAGCGGGAGGGCCGACAATGAGCAGTTCTTC

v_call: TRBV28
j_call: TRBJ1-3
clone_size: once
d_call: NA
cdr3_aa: CASSSGTTSSGNTIYF
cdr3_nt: TGTGCCAGCAGCTCCGGGACAACCAGCTCTGGAAACACCATATATTTT

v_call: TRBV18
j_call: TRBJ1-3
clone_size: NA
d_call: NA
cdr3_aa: CASSPQGVSGNTIYF
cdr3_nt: TGTGCCAGCTCACCACAGGGGGTCTCTGGAAACACCATATATTTT

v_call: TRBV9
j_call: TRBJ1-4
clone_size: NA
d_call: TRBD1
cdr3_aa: CASSVGPGQGFNEKLFF
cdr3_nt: TGTGCCAGCAGCGTCGGGCCCGGACAGGGATTTAATGAAAAACTGTTTTTT

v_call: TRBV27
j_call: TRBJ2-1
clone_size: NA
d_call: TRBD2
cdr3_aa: CASSSLLAGTYNEQFF
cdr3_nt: TGTGCCAGCAGCTCCCTACTAGCGGGAACCTACAATGAGCAGTTCTTC

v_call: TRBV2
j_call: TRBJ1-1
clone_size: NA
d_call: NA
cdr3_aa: CASRTQEGGTEAFF
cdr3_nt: TGTGCCAGCAGAACCCAGGAGGGTGGCACTGAAGCTTTCTTT

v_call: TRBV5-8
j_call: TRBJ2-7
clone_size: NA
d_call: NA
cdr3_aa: CASSPDTGSYEQYF
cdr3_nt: TGTGCCAGCAGCCCGGATACAGGATCCTACGAGCAGTACTTC

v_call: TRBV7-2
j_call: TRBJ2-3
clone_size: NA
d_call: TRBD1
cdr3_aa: CASSLIGQGTDTQYF
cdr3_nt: TGTGCCAGCAGCTTAATAGGACAGGGTACAGATACGCAGTATTTT

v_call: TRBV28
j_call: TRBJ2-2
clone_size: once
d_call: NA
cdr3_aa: CASSYAQATGELFF
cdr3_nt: TGTGCCAGCAGCTACGCTCAGGCTACCGGGGAGCTGTTTTTT

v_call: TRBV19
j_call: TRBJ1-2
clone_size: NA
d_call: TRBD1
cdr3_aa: CASSIQGAAGGYTF
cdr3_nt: TGTGCCAGTAGTATACAGGGGGCAGCAGGAGGCTACACCTTC

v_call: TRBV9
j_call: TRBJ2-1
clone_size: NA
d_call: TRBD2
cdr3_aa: CASSALRTSVYNEQFF
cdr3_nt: TGTGCCAGCAGCGCCCTCCGGACTAGCGTATACAATGAGCAGTTCTTC

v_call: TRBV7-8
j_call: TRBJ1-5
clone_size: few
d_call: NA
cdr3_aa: CASSLVADQPQHF
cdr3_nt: TGTGCCAGCAGCTTAGTAGCGGATCAGCCCCAGCATTTT

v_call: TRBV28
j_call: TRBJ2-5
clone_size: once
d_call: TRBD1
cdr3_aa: CASSFHPDRQQETQYF
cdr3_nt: TGTGCCAGCAGTTTCCATCCGGACAGGCAGCAAGAGACCCAGTACTTC

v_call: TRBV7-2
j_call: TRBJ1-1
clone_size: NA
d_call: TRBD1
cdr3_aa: CASSWTGFNTEAFF
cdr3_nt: TGTGCCAGCAGCTGGACAGGGTTCAACACTGAAGCTTTCTTT

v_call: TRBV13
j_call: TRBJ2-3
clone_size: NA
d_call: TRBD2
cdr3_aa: CASSLWLAASRADTQYF
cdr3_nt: TGTGCCAGCAGCCTTTGGCTAGCGGCTAGCAGGGCAGATACGCAGTATTTT

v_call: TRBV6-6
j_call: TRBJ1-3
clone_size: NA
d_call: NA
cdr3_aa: CASSYGPRDTIYF
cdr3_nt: TGTGCCAGCAGTTACGGACCCAGGGACACCATATATTTT

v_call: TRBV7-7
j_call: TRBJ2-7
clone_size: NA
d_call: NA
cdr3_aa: CASSLQLRDFSPEQYF
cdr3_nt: TGTGCTAGCAGCTTACAACTACGGGACTTTTCCCCCGAGCAGTACTTC

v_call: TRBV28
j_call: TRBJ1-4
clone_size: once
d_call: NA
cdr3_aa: CASSLGGRSNEKLFF
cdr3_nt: TGTGCCAGCAGTTTGGGGGGGCGGTCTAATGAAAAACTGTTTTTT

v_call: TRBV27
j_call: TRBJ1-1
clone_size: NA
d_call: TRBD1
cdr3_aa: CASSMGQGRIRITEAFF
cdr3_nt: TGTGCCAGTAGTATGGGACAGGGAAGGATAAGGATAACTGAAGCTTTCTTT

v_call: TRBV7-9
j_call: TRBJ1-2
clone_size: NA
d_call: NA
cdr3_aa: CASNPLYGYTF
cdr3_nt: TGTGCCAGCAACCCACTTTATGGCTACACCTTC